What follows describes a single T cell receptor (beta chain). The source of the sample is a study of blood T cell repertoires in COVID-19. Across the whole study: The United States, Italy and Spain supplied acute and convalescent COVID-19 samples.

Symptom resolution, clearance, or two negative PCRs marked the recovered donors of Cohort 3. Clones were sequenced by immunoSEQ multiplex PCR, and TCRdb holds only the in-frame ones, with some missing. The table records about 250,000 clones, approximately 90% of them present only once. The ends were cut back, 1 base at V and 3 bases at J, with 11 bases in the middle. Germline CDR1 is SGHNT and CDR2 is YENEEA. The CDR3 has 15 residues. Sequencing input: PBMCs or T cells enriched from blood (not recorded which). This chain links TRBV11-3 with TRBJ2-3; a weak D match, TRBD1 (5 bases). The TCR sequence derives from a man aged 18 to 29 who had recovered from COVID-19. As DNA, the CDR3 is TGTGCCAGCAGCTTAGCCCCTCCAGGGACAGATACGCAGTATTTT. It specifies CASSLAPPGTDTQYF.